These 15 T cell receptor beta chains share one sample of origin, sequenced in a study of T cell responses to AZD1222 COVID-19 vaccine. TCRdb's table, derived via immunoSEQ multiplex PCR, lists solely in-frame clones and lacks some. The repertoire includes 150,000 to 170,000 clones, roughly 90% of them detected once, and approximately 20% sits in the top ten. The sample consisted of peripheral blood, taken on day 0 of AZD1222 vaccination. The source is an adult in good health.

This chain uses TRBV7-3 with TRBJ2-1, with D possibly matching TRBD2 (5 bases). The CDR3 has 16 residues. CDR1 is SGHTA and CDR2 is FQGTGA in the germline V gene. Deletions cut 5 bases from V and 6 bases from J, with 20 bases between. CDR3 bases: TGTGCCAGCAGCCCCCGCCGAGCGGAAGTTCTCAATGAGCAGTTCTTC. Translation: CASSPRRAEVLNEQFF.

The CDR3, as DNA: TGTGCCAGCAGCTTAGCATCCAGGCCGAGCTCCTACAATGAGCAGTTCTTC. It translates to CASSLASRPSSYNEQFF. The chain links TRBV7-2 to TRBJ2-1; D uncertain. Germline lookup yields CDR1 SGHTA and CDR2 FQGNSA. The CDR3 is made up of 17 amino acids. V lost 0 bases and J 0 bases, leaving 12 bases between the germline ends.

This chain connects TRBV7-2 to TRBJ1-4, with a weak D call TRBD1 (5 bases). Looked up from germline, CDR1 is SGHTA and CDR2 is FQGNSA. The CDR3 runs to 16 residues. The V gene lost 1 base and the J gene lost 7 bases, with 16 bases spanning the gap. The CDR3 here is CASSLVLGVGIEKLFF. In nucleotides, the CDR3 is TGTGCCAGCAGCTTAGTGTTGGGGGTTGGCATTGAAAAACTGTTTTTT.

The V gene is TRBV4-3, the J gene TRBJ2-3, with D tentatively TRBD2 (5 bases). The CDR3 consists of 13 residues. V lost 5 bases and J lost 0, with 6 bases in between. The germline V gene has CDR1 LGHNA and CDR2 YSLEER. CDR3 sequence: CASSVASTDTQYF. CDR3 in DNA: TGCGCCAGCAGCGTAGCGAGCACAGATACGCAGTATTTT.

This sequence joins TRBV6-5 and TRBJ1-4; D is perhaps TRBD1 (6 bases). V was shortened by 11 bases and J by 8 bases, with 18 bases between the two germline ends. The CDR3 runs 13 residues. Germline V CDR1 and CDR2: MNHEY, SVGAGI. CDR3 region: CAAGAGVGEKLFF. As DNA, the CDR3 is TGTGCCGCGGGTGCAGGGGTCGGCGAAAAACTGTTTTTT.

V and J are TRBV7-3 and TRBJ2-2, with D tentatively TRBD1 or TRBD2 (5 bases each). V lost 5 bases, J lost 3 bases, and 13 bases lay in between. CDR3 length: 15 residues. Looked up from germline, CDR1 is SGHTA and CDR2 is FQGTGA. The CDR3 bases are TGTGCCAGCAGCCCATGGGACGGGCACACCGGGGAGCTGTTTTTT. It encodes CASSPWDGHTGELFF.

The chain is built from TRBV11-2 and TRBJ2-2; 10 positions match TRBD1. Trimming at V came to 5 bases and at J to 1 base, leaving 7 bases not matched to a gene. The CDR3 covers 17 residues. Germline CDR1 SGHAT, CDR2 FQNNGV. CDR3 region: CASSPRQGAENTGELFF. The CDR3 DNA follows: TGTGCCAGCAGCCCACGACAGGGGGCGGAGAACACCGGGGAGCTGTTTTTT.

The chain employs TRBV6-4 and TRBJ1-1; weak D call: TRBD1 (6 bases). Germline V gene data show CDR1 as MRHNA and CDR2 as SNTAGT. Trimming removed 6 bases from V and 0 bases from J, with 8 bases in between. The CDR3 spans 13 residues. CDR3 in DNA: TGTGCCAGCAGCTGGGACATGAACACTGAAGCTTTCTTT. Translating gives CASSWDMNTEAFF.

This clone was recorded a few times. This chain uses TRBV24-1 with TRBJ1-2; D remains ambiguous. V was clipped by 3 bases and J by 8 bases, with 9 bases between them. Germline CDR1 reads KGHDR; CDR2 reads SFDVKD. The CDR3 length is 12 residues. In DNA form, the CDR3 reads TGTGCCACCAGTGATGGAAGGCACGGCTACACCTTC. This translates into CATSDGRHGYTF.

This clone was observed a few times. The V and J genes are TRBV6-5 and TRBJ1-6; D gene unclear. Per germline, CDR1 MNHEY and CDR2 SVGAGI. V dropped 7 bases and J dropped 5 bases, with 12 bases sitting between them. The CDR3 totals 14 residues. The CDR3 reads CASNKVPHNSPLHF. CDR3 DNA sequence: TGTGCCAGCAATAAAGTTCCCCATAATTCACCCCTCCACTTT.

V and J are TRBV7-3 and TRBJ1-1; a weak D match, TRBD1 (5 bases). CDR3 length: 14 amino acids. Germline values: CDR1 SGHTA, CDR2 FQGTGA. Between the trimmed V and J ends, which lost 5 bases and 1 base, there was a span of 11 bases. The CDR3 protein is CASSEQGWNTEAFF. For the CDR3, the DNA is TGTGCCAGCAGCGAGCAGGGCTGGAACACTGAAGCTTTCTTT.

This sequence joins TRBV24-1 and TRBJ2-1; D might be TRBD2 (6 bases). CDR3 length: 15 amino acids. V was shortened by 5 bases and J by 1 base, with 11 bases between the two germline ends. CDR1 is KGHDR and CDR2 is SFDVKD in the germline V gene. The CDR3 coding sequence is TGTGCCACCAGTGGGCGGGACTGGTCCTACAATGAGCAGTTCTTC. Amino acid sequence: CATSGRDWSYNEQFF.

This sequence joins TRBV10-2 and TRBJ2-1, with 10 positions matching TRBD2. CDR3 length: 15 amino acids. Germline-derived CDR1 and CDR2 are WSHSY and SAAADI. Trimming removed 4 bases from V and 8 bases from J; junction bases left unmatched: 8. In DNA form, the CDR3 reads TGCGCCAGCAGTGGTGGAACTAGCGGGACCGATGAGCAGTTCTTC. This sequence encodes CASSGGTSGTDEQFF.

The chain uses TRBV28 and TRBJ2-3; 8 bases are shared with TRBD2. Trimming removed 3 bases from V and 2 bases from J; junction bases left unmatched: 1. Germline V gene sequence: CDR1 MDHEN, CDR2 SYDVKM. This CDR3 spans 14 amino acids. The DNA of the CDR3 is TGTGCCAGCAGTTTCGGGGGGGCCACAGATACGCAGTATTTT. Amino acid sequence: CASSFGGATDTQYF.

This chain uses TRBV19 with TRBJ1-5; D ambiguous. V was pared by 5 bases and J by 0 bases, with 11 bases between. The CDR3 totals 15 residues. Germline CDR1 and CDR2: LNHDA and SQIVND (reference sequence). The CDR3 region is CASSQALYSNQPQHF. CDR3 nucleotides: TGTGCCAGTAGTCAAGCGTTATATAGCAATCAGCCCCAGCATTTT.